These 27 T cell receptor beta chains were sequenced from one sample in a study of cytotoxic CD8 clonotypes in ibrutinib-treated CLL. Sequenced by immunoSEQ multiplex PCR; TCRdb stores in-frame clones only, minus some. The sample lists 250,000 to 350,000 clones, more than 70% occurring once. Sample: PBMCs, taken at disease progression, from a patient treated with ibrutinib. These receptors originate from a human donor with chronic lymphocytic leukemia.

The CDR3: CASSLAGRLVAGYTF. CDR3 sequence (DNA): TGTGCCAGCAGCTTGGCGGGCCGTTTGGTAGCTGGCTACACCTTC. The chain carries TRBV5-6 and TRBJ1-2; the D is unclear. The CDR3 runs 15 residues. V was shortened by 0 bases and J by 7 bases, with 16 bases between the two germline ends. The germline CDR1 and CDR2 sequences are SGHDT and YYEEEE.

The chain joins TRBV4-2 to TRBJ2-7; weak D call: TRBD2 (6 bases). Germline V gene lookup returns CDR1 LGHNA and CDR2 YNFKEQ. V was trimmed by 4 bases and J by 0 bases, leaving 10 bases between them. This CDR3 has 14 amino acids. The DNA of the CDR3 is TGTGCCAGCAGCCCGAGGAGGGGCTCCTACGAGCAGTACTTC. The encoded protein is CASSPRRGSYEQYF.

The chain carries TRBV4-3 and TRBJ2-5, with 12 bases that match TRBD2. The V segment lost 0 bases and the J segment 4 bases; nucleotides outside the gene matches: 6. Germline CDR1 and CDR2: LGHNA and YSLEER. There are 17 residues in the CDR3. The CDR3 bases are TGCGCCAGCAGCCAAGATTCTAGCGGGAGGGCCGGAGAGACCCAGTACTTC. Amino acids: CASSQDSSGRAGETQYF.

The rearrangement links TRBV13 to TRBJ2-7, with D possibly TRBD1 on 6 matching bases. The CDR3 is 11 residues long. Trimming removed 4 bases from V and 7 bases from J, with 8 bases in between. Per germline, CDR1 PRHDT and CDR2 FYEKMQ (reference sequence). CDR3: CASSSGDEQYF. The CDR3, as DNA: TGTGCCAGCAGCTCAGGGGATGAGCAGTACTTC.

The chain recombines TRBV4-1 with TRBJ1-6, with D perhaps TRBD1 (6 bases). Per germline, CDR1 MGHRA and CDR2 YSYEKL. Trimming removed 0 bases from V and 10 bases from J, with 19 bases in between. The CDR3 has 17 residues. The CDR3, as DNA: TGCGCCAGCAGCCAAGATATCCATCAGGGGTCCCAGTCACCCCTCCACTTT. It yields the protein CASSQDIHQGSQSPLHF.

This clone has a handful of counts. V usage is TRBV27 and J usage is TRBJ2-7; 10 bases align to TRBD1. Per germline, CDR1 MNHEY and CDR2 SMNVEV (reference sequence). V lost 8 bases, J lost 3 bases, and 10 bases stayed unmatched. The CDR3 loop spans 15 amino acids. CDR3 sequence: CASSSTGTGDYEQYF. Written as DNA, the CDR3 is TGTGCCAGCTCCTCAACCGGGACAGGGGACTACGAGCAGTACTTC.

This rearrangement joins TRBV7-8 to TRBJ2-2; a weak D match, TRBD2 (5 bases). The V gene's germline CDR1 is SGHVS and CDR2 FQNEAQ. The CDR3 consists of 17 residues. V shed 5 bases and J shed 5 bases, with 21 bases lying between them. The CDR3 reads CASSRFQLFGETGELFF. The CDR3 bases are TGTGCCAGCAGCCGCTTCCAATTGTTCGGGGAAACCGGGGAGCTGTTTTTT.

V usage is TRBV2 and J usage is TRBJ2-1; the D gene is possibly TRBD1 (6 bases). V was pared by 8 bases and J by 0 bases, with 8 bases between. Looked up from germline, CDR1 is SNHLY and CDR2 is FYNNEI. This CDR3 has 13 residues. The CDR3 spells CASHRDSYNEQFF. For the CDR3, the DNA is TGTGCCAGCCACAGGGACTCCTACAATGAGCAGTTCTTC.

This chain connects TRBV4-3 to TRBJ1-5; tentatively, D is TRBD1 (6 bases). V was trimmed by 4 bases and J by 5 bases, leaving 15 bases between them. Germline CDR1 LGHNA, CDR2 YSLEER. This CDR3 spans 15 amino acids. In DNA form, the CDR3 reads TGCGCCAGCAGCCGGAACGGGGGGCGCGATCAGCCCCAGCATTTT. This encodes CASSRNGGRDQPQHF.

V gene TRBV19 combines with J gene TRBJ2-2, with D possibly matching TRBD2 (6 bases). This CDR3 has 16 residues. Germline loops: CDR1 LNHDA, CDR2 SQIVND (reference sequence). Trimming cost V 1 base and J 2 bases, with 11 bases left between them. CDR3 nucleotide sequence: TGTGCCAGTAGTATAGTCCTACTAGCCAACACCGGGGAGCTGTTTTTT. Its translation: CASSIVLLANTGELFF.

This clone turned up a few times. V usage is TRBV13 and J usage is TRBJ1-2; no firm D call. The CDR3 has 14 residues. The germline V and J ends were trimmed by 7 bases and 5 bases, with 17 bases remaining between them. Germline CDR1 reads PRHDT; CDR2 reads FYEKMQ (reference sequence). CDR3 DNA sequence: TGTGCCAGCAACCAACCCCCTGACTTGTATGGCTACACCTTC. As protein: CASNQPPDLYGYTF.

The chain combines TRBV5-4 with TRBJ2-7; 12 nucleotides agree with TRBD2. Germline CDR1 reads SGHNT; CDR2 reads YYREEE (reference sequence). V lost 6 bases and J lost 4; bases outside the gene matches: 17. The CDR3 spans 18 residues. The CDR3 here is CASTHKVLAGGSLYEQYF. The CDR3 nucleotides read TGTGCCAGCACCCACAAGGTACTAGCGGGAGGTAGCCTATACGAGCAGTACTTC.

The CDR3 protein is CASSAGQGGQPQHF. In DNA, the CDR3 is TGTGCCAGCAGCGCCGGACAGGGCGGTCAGCCCCAGCATTTT. The chain uses TRBV7-9 and TRBJ1-5, with TRBD1 identical over 8 bases. The CDR3 runs to 14 residues. V shed 5 bases, J shed 6 bases, and the junction held 6 bases outside the gene matches. Germline-derived CDR1 and CDR2 are SEHNR and FQNEAQ (reference sequence). The full variable domain, rest sourced from reference TRBV7-9 and TRBJ1-5, is DTGVSQNPRHKITKRGQNVTFRCDPISEHNRLYWYRQTLGQGPEFLTYFQNEAQLEKSRLLSDRFSAERPKGSFSTLEIQRTEQGDSAMYLCASSAGQGGQPQHFGDGTRLSIL.

This clone was recorded a few times. The chain uses TRBV2 and TRBJ1-1; D is perhaps TRBD1 (6 bases). Trimming took 10 bases from V and 1 from J, leaving 13 bases between them. The CDR3 totals 13 residues. Germline V gene sequence: CDR1 SNHLY, CDR2 FYNNEI. CDR3 bases: TGTGCCACGCAGGCGACAGGGAACACTGAAGCTTTCTTT. As protein: CATQATGNTEAFF.

The chain uses TRBV18 and TRBJ2-1; tentatively, D is TRBD2 (6 bases). V lost 2 bases to trimming and J lost 9 bases, with 11 bases between them. The V gene's germline CDR1 is KGHSH and CDR2 LQKENI. This CDR3 contains 13 residues. In DNA form, the CDR3 reads TGTGCCAGCTCACCATGGGAGGAGGCTGAGCAGTTCTTC. Encoded protein: CASSPWEEAEQFF.

The gene calls are TRBV5-4 and TRBJ2-7; D could derive from TRBD1 or TRBD2 (5 bases each). The length of the CDR3 is 17 residues. Per the germline V gene, CDR1 is SGHNT and CDR2 is YYREEE (reference sequence). V was cut by 4 bases and J by 3 bases, with 23 bases left in between. The chain's CDR3 is CASSIRGLSRNSYEQYF. In DNA form, the CDR3 reads TGTGCCAGCAGCATCCGGGGCCTCTCCAGAAACAGCTACGAGCAGTACTTC.

This clone was seen a few times. The chain carries TRBV5-6 and TRBJ1-2; D may be TRBD1 (6 bases). The V end lost 2 bases, the J end lost 5 bases, and 13 bases lay between the germline ends. Germline V CDR1 and CDR2: SGHDT, YYEEEE. The CDR3 extends over 14 amino acids. The CDR3 here is CASSLRWQGYGYTF. CDR3 sequence (DNA): TGTGCCAGCAGCTTAAGGTGGCAGGGGTATGGCTACACCTTC.

This chain links TRBV28 with TRBJ2-7, with 8 positions matching TRBD1. CDR3 length: 13 amino acids. V shed 7 bases, J shed 5 bases, and the junction held 7 bases outside the gene matches. Looked up from germline, CDR1 is MDHEN and CDR2 is SYDVKM. CDR3 region: CASTADRGNEQYF. CDR3 nucleotide sequence: TGTGCCAGCACGGCCGACAGGGGCAACGAGCAGTACTTC.

The rearrangement links TRBV18 to TRBJ2-3; 16 bases line up with TRBD2. Germline-derived CDR1 and CDR2 are KGHSH and LQKENI. Trimming cost V 6 bases and J 1 base; bases outside gene matches: 1. The CDR3 totals 16 residues. The CDR3 spells CASSGTSGRGTDTQYF. CDR3 in DNA: TGTGCCAGCTCCGGGACTAGCGGGAGGGGCACAGATACGCAGTATTTT. The whole variable domain, remainder taken from reference TRBV18 and TRBJ2-3, is NAGVMQNPRHLVRRRGQEARLRCSPMKGHSHVYWYRQLPEEGLKFMVYLQKENIIDESGMPKERFSAEFPKEGPSILRIQQVVRGDSAAYFCASSGTSGRGTDTQYFGPGTRLTVL.

The chain couples TRBV1 to TRBJ1-1. TRBV1 is a documented pseudogene. The CDR3 runs to 16 residues. This CDR3 reads CTSSQDRKGGNTEAFF. For the CDR3, the DNA is TGCACCAGCAGCCAAGATCGTAAGGGGGGGAACACTGAAGCTTTCTTT.

The sample holds one count of this clone. The chain uses TRBV15 and TRBJ1-2, with TRBD1 as a possible D gene (6 bases). The CDR3 loop spans 13 amino acids. V was cut by 4 bases and J by 4 bases, with 10 bases left in between. Germline V gene sequence: CDR1 LNHNV, CDR2 YYDKDF (reference sequence). The CDR3 nucleotides read TGTGCCACCAGCACCAGGGGTTTCTATGGCTACACCTTC. It is translated as CATSTRGFYGYTF.

The chain employs TRBV5-6 and TRBJ2-2, with D hard to call. Germline V lookup: CDR1 SGHDT, CDR2 YYEEEE. This CDR3 contains 13 residues. V was shortened by 1 base and J by 5 bases, with 6 bases between the two germline ends. CDR3 nucleotides: TGTGCCAGCAGCTTGCGACGGACCGGGGAGCTGTTTTTT. Translation: CASSLRRTGELFF.

This clone was seen only once. The chain is built from TRBV10-2 and TRBJ2-3; the D gene is possibly TRBD1 (5 bases). With 3 bases removed from V and 1 base from J, the gap between germline ends came to 5 bases. The germline CDR1 and CDR2 sequences are WSHSY and SAAADI. The CDR3 covers 13 residues. This CDR3 is CASSEGGTDTQYF. CDR3 in DNA: TGCGCCAGCAGTGAAGGGGGCACAGATACGCAGTATTTT.

The V call is TRBV9, the J call TRBJ2-2, with D perhaps TRBD1 or TRBD2 (6 bases each). The length of the CDR3 is 16 residues. V was clipped by 0 bases and J by 5 bases, with 14 bases between them. Germline assignment: CDR1 SGDLS and CDR2 YYNGEE. The CDR3 nucleotides read TGTGCCAGCAGCGTAGGGGGGGCCCCGGGAACCGGGGAGCTGTTTTTT. Translated, it gives CASSVGGAPGTGELFF.

The gene calls are TRBV28 and TRBJ2-1; 8 bases match TRBD1. V lost 4 bases to trimming and J lost 5 bases; unmatched junction nucleotides: 10. CDR3 size: 16 residues. Germline CDR1 reads MDHEN; CDR2 reads SYDVKM. The CDR3 sequence is CASSWSGTGLNNEQFF. The CDR3 region has the DNA TGTGCCAGCAGTTGGTCCGGGACAGGACTAAACAATGAGCAGTTCTTC.

The chain joins TRBV7-9 to TRBJ2-5; the D gene is possibly TRBD2 (6 bases). The V and J ends lost 3 bases and 2 bases respectively, with 13 bases between them. Germline V gene sequence: CDR1 SEHNR, CDR2 FQNEAQ (reference sequence). CDR3 length equals 15 residues. CDR3 DNA: TGTGCCAGCAGCTTGGGGGTGGGACTTCAAGAGACCCAGTACTTC. Translated: CASSLGVGLQETQYF.

The chain links TRBV25-1 to TRBJ1-2; TRBD1 matches 9 bases. Germline lookup yields CDR1 MGHDK and CDR2 SYGVNS. The CDR3 loop spans 15 amino acids. V was pared by 5 bases and J by 4 bases, with 8 bases of the junction left unmatched. The DNA of the CDR3 is TGTGCCAGCAGTCGGGGGACAGGGAAGGTCTATGGCTACACCTTC. Protein: CASSRGTGKVYGYTF.